Listed below are T cell receptor beta chains from one sample, sequenced in a study of monozygotic twins with cystic fibrosis. The assay was immunoSEQ multiplex PCR, and TCRdb's table has in-frame clones only and misses some. The sample has about 29,000 clones, 85% seen once. The sequenced material came from blood. These receptors originate from a girl aged 2 to 10 with cystic fibrosis. Each CDR3 is given with its conserved first and last residue. The D gene is left open where the match is weak.

>TRBJ1-3|.|TRBV5-1
CASRDIGDTIYF
>TRBJ2-5|TRBD1|TRBV5-1
CASSSQGRQETQYF
>TRBJ2-5|.|TRBV7-9
CASSQETQYF
>TRBJ2-3|.|TRBV19
CASSRGGPDTQYF
>TRBJ2-7|.|TRBV5-8
CASSLGSRGNEQYF
>TRBJ2-7|TRBD1|TRBV30
CAWNDRGLGEQYF
>TRBJ2-1|TRBD2|TRBV10-2
CASRGNSGSSYNEQFF
>.|.|TRBV29-1
CSVEDSSSYEQYF
>TRBJ1-5|.|TRBV10-3
CAISTSADQPQHF
>TRBJ2-7|TRBD1|TRBV4-1
CAGRGRDRDYEQYF
>TRBJ1-2|TRBD1|TRBV2
CASSGQGYGYTF
>TRBJ2-7|TRBD2|TRBV29-1
CSIILAGGPREQYF
>TRBJ2-7|.|TRBV6-6
CASRGTRTYEQYF
>TRBJ1-5|.|TRBV4-1
CASSQAENSNQPQHF
>TRBJ2-7|.|TRBV13
CASSSRGAGRHYEQYF
>TRBJ1-1|.|TRBV6-4
CDQQCRGTEAFF
>TRBJ1-5|TRBD1|TRBV10-3
CAISTGDYSNQPQHF
>TRBJ1-1|.|TRBV20-1
CSARGRQSFF
>TRBJ2-7|TRBD2|TRBV6-1
CASSEAPLAGPYEQYF
>TRBJ1-2|TRBD1|TRBV9
CASSRGGSSGYTF
>TRBJ1-6|.|TRBV28
CASSPRHGFRNNSPLHF
>TRBJ1-1|TRBD1|TRBV4-1
CASSQSGTGPTEAFF
>TRBJ2-7|.|TRBV25-1
CASSGQEYEQYF
>TRBJ2-6|.|TRBV5-6
CASSPWHAGANVLTF
>TRBJ2-2|.|TRBV5-6
CASSFVANTGELFF
>TRBJ2-1|TRBD2|TRBV9
CASSSLGLVVNEQFF
>TRBJ1-4|TRBD1|TRBV11-2
CASSQTGGFNEKLFF
>TRBJ2-5|TRBD1|TRBV7-8
CASSLALGQGEETQYF
>TRBJ1-1|.|TRBV18
CASSADRNTEAFF
>TRBJ2-6|.|TRBV9
CASSPPGANVLTF
>TRBJ2-3|.|TRBV14
CASSQVPGGRTDTQYF
>TRBJ1-1|.|TRBV9
CASSVKGGSRTTEAFF
>TRBJ1-2|.|TRBV6-5
CASSYSTEGLSGYTF
>TRBJ2-7|.|TRBV10-2
CASSDLETWEQYF
>TRBJ2-1|.|TRBV5-4
CASSLQVLSVDEQFF
>TRBJ2-7|TRBD1|TRBV19
CASSMDRDYEQYF
>TRBJ2-3|TRBD2|TRBV9
CASSVDWLREGQDTQYF
>TRBJ1-1|.|TRBV29-1
CSVGKAMEAFF
>TRBJ1-1|.|TRBV6-5
CASLTPGQLNTEAFF
>TRBJ2-3|TRBD2|TRBV19
CASGWREGEFGDTQYF
>TRBJ2-3|.|TRBV5-1
CASSLGDYPRTDTQYF
>TRBJ2-1|TRBD2|TRBV30
CAWSVGTSGRSHNEQFF